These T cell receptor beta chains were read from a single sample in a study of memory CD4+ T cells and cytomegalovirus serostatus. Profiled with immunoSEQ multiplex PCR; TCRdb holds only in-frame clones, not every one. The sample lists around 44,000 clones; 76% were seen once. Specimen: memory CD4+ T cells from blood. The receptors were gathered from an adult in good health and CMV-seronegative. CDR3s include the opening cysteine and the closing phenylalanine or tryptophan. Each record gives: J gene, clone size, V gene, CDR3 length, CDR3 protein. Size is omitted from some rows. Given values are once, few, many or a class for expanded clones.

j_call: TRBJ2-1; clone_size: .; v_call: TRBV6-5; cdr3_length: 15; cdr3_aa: CASSYSLGVGNEQFF
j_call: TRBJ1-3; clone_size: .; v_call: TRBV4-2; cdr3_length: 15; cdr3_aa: CASSPDRGSGNTIYF
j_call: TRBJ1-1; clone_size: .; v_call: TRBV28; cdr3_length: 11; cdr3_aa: CASSSGHQAFF
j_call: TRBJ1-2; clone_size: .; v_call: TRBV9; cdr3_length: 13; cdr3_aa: CASSVDENYGYTF
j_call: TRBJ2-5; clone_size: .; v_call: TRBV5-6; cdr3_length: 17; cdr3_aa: CASSLGPPQTGMETQYF
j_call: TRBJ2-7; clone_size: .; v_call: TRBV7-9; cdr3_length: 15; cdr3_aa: CASSLGGQLVEEQYF
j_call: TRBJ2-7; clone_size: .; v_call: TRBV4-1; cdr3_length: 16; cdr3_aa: CASSQEAGGRRDEQYF
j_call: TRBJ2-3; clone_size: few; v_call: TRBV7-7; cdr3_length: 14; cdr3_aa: CASSPRLGTDTQYF
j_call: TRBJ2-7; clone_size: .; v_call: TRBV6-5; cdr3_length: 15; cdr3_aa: CASSEPRGNTYEQYF
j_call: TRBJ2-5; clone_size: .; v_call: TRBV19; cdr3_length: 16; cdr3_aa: CASSRQGAQYQETQYF
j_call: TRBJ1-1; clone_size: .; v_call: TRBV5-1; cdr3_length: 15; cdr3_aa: CASSRDSNMNTEAFF
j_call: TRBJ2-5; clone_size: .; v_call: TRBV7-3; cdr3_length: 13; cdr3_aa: CASSRDSEETQYF
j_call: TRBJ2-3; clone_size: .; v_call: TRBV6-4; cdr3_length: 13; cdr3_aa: CASSVAGTDTQYF
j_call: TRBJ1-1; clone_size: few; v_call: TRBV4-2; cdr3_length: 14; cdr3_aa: CASSRDVVTGNVFF
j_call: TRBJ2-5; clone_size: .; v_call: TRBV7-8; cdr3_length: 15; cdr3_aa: CASSDRLAGVETQYF
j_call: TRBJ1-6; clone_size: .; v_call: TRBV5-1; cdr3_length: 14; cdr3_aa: CASSRDRANSPLHF
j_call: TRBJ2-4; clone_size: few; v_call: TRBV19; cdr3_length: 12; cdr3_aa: CASSTDRGIQYF
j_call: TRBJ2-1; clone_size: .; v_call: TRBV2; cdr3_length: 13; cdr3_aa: CASSWGRPGEQFF
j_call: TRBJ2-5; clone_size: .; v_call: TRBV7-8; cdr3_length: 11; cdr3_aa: CASSPLETQYF
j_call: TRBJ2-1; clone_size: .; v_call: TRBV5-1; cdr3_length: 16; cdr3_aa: CASSLLRDRVSNEQFF
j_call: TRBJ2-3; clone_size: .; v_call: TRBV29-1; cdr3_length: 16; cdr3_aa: CSVEAPRGSSTDTQYF
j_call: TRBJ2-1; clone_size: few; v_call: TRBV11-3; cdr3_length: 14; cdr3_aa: CASSLGTSVNEQFF
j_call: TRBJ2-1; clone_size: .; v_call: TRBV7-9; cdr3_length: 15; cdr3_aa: CASSLGRREGNEQFF
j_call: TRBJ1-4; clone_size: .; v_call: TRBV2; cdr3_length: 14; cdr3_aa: CASNQPGLNEKLFF
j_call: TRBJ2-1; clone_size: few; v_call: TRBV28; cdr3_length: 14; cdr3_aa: CASRAGGSYNEQFF
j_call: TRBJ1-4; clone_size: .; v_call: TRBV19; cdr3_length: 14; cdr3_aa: CASSIRDRDEKLFF
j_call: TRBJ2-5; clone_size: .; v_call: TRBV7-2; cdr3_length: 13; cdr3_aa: CASSFKGGETQYF
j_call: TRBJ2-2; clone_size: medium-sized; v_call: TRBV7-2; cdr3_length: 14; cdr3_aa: CASSLMGGPGELFF
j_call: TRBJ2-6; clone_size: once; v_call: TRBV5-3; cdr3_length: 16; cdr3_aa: CARSSSSQRGANVLTF
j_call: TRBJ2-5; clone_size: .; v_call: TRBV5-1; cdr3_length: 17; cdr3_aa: CASSLAAVGLAGETQYF
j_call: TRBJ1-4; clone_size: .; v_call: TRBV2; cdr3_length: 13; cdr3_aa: CASRWDWGEKLFF
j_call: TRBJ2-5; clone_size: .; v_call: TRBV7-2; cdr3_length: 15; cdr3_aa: CASRPDRGPRETQYF
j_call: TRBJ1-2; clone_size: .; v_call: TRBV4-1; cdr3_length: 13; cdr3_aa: CASSQVGYSGYTF
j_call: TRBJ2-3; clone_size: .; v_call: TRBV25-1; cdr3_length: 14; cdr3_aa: CASSGPVVTDTQYF
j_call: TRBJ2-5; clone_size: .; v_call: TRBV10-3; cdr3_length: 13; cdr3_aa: CAISDGLGETQYF
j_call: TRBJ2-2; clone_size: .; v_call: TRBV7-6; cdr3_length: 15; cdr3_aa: CASSPTGGVTGELFF
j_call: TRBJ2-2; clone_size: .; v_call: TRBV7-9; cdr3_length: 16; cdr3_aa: CASSTGPDRNTGELFF
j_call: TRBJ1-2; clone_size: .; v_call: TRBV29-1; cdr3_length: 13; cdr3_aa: CSVGAGVRDGYTF
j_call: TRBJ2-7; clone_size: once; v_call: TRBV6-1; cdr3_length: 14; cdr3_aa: CASSAQSRLGEQYF
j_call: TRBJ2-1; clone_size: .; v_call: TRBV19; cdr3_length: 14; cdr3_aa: CASVSGPSYNEQFF
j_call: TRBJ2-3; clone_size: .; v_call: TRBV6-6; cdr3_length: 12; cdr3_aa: CASSPVADTQYF
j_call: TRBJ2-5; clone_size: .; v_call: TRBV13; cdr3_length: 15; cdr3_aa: CASKTGNRETETQYF
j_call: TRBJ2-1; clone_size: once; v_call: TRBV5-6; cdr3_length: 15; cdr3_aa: CASSPWGRGYSEQFF
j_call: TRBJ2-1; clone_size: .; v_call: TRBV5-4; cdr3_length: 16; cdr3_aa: CASSLGGAGGRNEQFF
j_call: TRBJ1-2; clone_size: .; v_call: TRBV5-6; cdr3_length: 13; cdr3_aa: CASSLLTVYGYTF
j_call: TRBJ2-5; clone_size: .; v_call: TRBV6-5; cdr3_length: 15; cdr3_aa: CASSYSGTGAKTQYF
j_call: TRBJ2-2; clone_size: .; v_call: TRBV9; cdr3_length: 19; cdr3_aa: CASSVARSWAGGNTGELFF
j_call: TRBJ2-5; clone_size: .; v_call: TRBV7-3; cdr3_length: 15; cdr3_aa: CASSTIGAREETQYF
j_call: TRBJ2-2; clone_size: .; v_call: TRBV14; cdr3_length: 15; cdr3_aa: CASSHSGQGTGELFF